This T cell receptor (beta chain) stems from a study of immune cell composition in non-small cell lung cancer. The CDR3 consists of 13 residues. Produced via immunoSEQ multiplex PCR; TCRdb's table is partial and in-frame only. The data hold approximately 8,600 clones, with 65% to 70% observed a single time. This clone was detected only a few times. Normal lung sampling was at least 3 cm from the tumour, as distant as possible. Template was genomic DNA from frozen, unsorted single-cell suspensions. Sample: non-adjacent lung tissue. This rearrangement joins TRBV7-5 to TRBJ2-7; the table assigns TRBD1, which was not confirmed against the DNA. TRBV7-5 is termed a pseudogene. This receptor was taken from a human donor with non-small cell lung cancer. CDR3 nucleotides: TGTGCCAGCAGCTCGGGACAGCCCTACGAGCAGTACTTC. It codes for CASSSGQPYEQYF.